The 11 T cell receptor beta chains reported below all come from one sample, sequenced in a study of blood T cell repertoires in COVID-19. Using immunoSEQ multiplex PCR, the repertoire was profiled, and TCRdb retains in-frame clones only, with some absent. This sample yields around 100,000 clones, of which about nine tenths are seen a single time; about 4.5% belongs to the top ten. The sample taken for sequencing was peripheral blood. The source is a man aged 35 to 55 with acute or convalescent COVID-19.

The chain recombines TRBV7-8 with TRBJ2-7, with 9 positions matching TRBD1. J gave up 2 bases and V 1 base, and 6 bases lay outside the gene matches. The CDR3 covers 16 residues. Germline assignment: CDR1 SGHVS and CDR2 FQNEAQ. This CDR3 is CASSLGGGQGTYEQYF. As DNA, the CDR3 is TGTGCCAGCAGCTTAGGGGGGGGACAGGGTACCTACGAGCAGTACTTC.

The CDR3 region has the DNA TGTGCCAGTAGTATTGTATTGGGGGGAAGCACTGAAGCTTTCTTT. Its translation: CASSIVLGGSTEAFF. The V and J genes are TRBV19 and TRBJ1-1, with D possibly TRBD1 on 5 matching bases. CDR1 and CDR2 from the germline V gene are LNHDA and SQIVND (reference sequence). Trimming took off 3 bases at V and 4 bases at J, with 15 bases between the two ends. CDR3 length equals 15 residues.

The V gene is TRBV30, the J gene TRBJ1-5; TRBD1 matches at 7 bases. Germline V gives CDR1 GTSNPN, CDR2 SVGIG (reference sequence). V shed 1 base and J 1 base; nucleotides not matched to a gene: 7. CDR3 size: 16 residues. The chain's CDR3 is CAWSDRTGTSNQPQHF. CDR3 sequence (DNA): TGTGCCTGGAGTGACCGGACAGGCACAAGCAATCAGCCCCAGCATTTT.

This chain uses TRBV24-1 with TRBJ2-3, with 7 positions matching TRBD2. The CDR3 is 16 amino acids. The V gene end was trimmed by 3 bases and the J gene end by 1 base; junction bases not matched to a gene: 6. Germline V gives CDR1 KGHDR, CDR2 SFDVKD. The CDR3 loop is CATSDRLAGGTDTQYF. The CDR3 nucleotides are TGTGCCACCAGTGATCGACTAGCTGGTGGCACAGATACGCAGTATTTT.

The chain joins TRBV7-8 to TRBJ2-3; D might be TRBD1 (6 bases). The CDR3 runs to 15 residues. CDR1 is SGHVS, CDR2 FQNEAQ, per germline. V was trimmed by 4 bases and J by 4 bases, leaving 15 bases between them. As DNA, the CDR3 is TGTGCCAGCAGCTCCCTCCCAGGGGAAGCAGATACGCAGTATTTT. Translating it yields CASSSLPGEADTQYF. Full variable domain (rest looked up from reference TRBV7-8 and TRBJ2-3): GAGVSQSPRYKVAKRGQDVALRCDPISGHVSLFWYQQALGQGPEFLTYFQNEAQLDKSGLPSDRFFAERPEGSVSTLKIQRTQQEDSAVYLCASSSLPGEADTQYFGPGTRLTVL.

This clone was detected only once. The rearrangement links TRBV9 to TRBJ1-1; 7 bases map to TRBD1. CDR3 size: 14 residues. V shed 4 bases and J 1 base; nucleotides not matched to a gene: 4. Germline V gives CDR1 SGDLS, CDR2 YYNGEE. CDR3: CASSTRTGNTEAFF. CDR3 nucleotide sequence: TGTGCCAGCAGCACACGGACAGGGAACACTGAAGCTTTCTTT.

This clone was detected only once. The V call is TRBV20-1, the J call TRBJ2-2; 9 bases fit TRBD2. Germline CDR1 reads DFQATT; CDR2 reads SNEGSKA (reference sequence). The length of the CDR3 is 15 residues. V shed 3 bases, J shed 5 bases, and the junction held 7 bases outside the gene matches. CDR3 region: CSASLAGVNTGELFF. The CDR3 DNA is TGCAGTGCTAGTTTAGCGGGAGTTAATACCGGGGAGCTGTTTTTT.

This clone was seen only a few times. The chain is built from TRBV9 and TRBJ2-3; D is ambiguous. Germline V gene data show CDR1 as SGDLS and CDR2 as YYNGEE. The length of the CDR3 is 14 residues. The ends were cut back, 0 bases at V and 1 base at J, with 6 bases in the middle. The CDR3 nucleotides read TGTGCCAGCAGCGTAGAGCCTCGCACAGATACGCAGTATTTT. This codes for CASSVEPRTDTQYF.

V usage is TRBV21-1 and J usage is TRBJ1-5. TRBV21-1 is a pseudogene segment. The CDR3 contains 17 residues. The CDR3 nucleotides read TGTGCCAGCAGCAAAGCACCCCGGGGGAGGGAGGGTCAGCCCCAGCATTTT. It yields the protein CASSKAPRGREGQPQHF.

The chain couples TRBV18 to TRBJ1-2; a possible D gene is TRBD1 (6 bases). Trimming stripped 6 bases from V and 5 bases from J, with 19 bases between. CDR3 length: 15 amino acids. Germline V lookup: CDR1 KGHSH, CDR2 LQKENI. The CDR3 nucleotides read TGTGCCAGCTCCTACTACGGGGGGCAATCTTATGGCTACACCTTC. It codes for CASSYYGGQSYGYTF.

The chain couples TRBV6-5 to TRBJ1-1, with D perhaps TRBD1 (5 bases). V dropped 9 bases and J dropped 7 bases, with 15 bases sitting between them. The CDR3 runs to 12 residues. Germline CDR1 reads MNHEY; CDR2 reads SVGAGI. The CDR3 sequence is CASLKRQGEAFF. The CDR3 DNA follows: TGTGCCAGTTTGAAACGGCAGGGTGAAGCTTTCTTT.